A selection of T cell receptor beta chains follows, all from one sample in a study of shared clonotypes between healthy human individuals. Profiled with immunoSEQ multiplex PCR; TCRdb holds only in-frame clones, not every one. The table records 2 million to 2.5 million clones, about nine tenths of them present only once. The sequencing input was naive CD4+ T cells from PBMCs. The receptors were sampled from a young man in good health. Some clones in this sample may be carry-over from other donors' samples. The CDR3 runs from the conserved cysteine through the conserved F or W. A D gene is named only where the DNA matches it firmly. A row's size may be missing; if present it is once, few, many or a size class.

j_gene | v_gene | abundance | d_gene | CDR3nt | CDR3aa
TRBJ2-7 | TRBV11-2 | . | TRBD1 | TGTGCCAGCAGACGCACCGGGACAGCCTCCTACGAGCAGTACTTC | CASRRTGTASYEQYF
TRBJ2-1 | TRBV11-2 | . | . | TGTGCCAGCAGCTTACCCCTCCTTCAGTCGAATGAGCAGTTCTTC | CASSLPLLQSNEQFF
TRBJ1-1 | TRBV18 | . | . | TGTGCCAGCTCACCACCGAGCCGGGTTGGGAACACTGAAGCTTTCTTT | CASSPPSRVGNTEAFF
TRBJ2-3 | TRBV7-2 | . | . | TGTGCCAGCAGCCCCGACCGGAACACAGATACGCAGTATTTT | CASSPDRNTDTQYF
TRBJ2-3 | TRBV19 | once | TRBD1 | TGTGCCAGTAGTTCCGACAGGGGCGAGGTCACAGATACGCAGTATTTT | CASSSDRGEVTDTQYF
TRBJ1-3 | TRBV25-1 | . | . | TGTGCCAGCACCGACAGCCTCTCTGGAAACACCATATATTTT | CASTDSLSGNTIYF
TRBJ1-3 | TRBV27 | once | TRBD1 | TGTGCCAGCATTCCTCCAACAGGGGGCTTTGGAAACACCATATATTTT | CASIPPTGGFGNTIYF
TRBJ2-1 | TRBV5-1 | . | TRBD2 | TGCGCCAGCACCGCTAGCGGGGCCTACAATGAGCAGTTCTTC | CASTASGAYNEQFF
TRBJ2-7 | TRBV9 | once | TRBD2 | TGTGCCAGCAGCGTTCAGACTAGCAGCGAGCAGTACTTC | CASSVQTSSEQYF
TRBJ2-3 | TRBV29-1 | . | TRBD1 | TGCAGCGTGGACAGGGTATACACAGATACGCAGTATTTT | CSVDRVYTDTQYF
TRBJ2-1 | TRBV7-2 | . | . | TGTGCCAGCAGCTTAATGGTAGCGTCCTACAATGAGCAGTTCTTC | CASSLMVASYNEQFF
TRBJ1-2 | TRBV5-4 | . | . | TGTGCCAGCAGCTTAGACAGAGGCTATGGCTACACCTTC | CASSLDRGYGYTF
TRBJ1-4 | TRBV2 | . | . | TGTGCCACCCAGACTCTCGGGGCAACTAATGAAAAACTGTTTTTT | CATQTLGATNEKLFF
TRBJ2-5 | TRBV6-1 | . | TRBD1 | TGTGCCAGCACCTCGGGACAGGGAGGGTGGGAGACCCAGTACTTC | CASTSGQGGWETQYF
TRBJ1-2 | TRBV18 | . | TRBD1 | TGTGCCAGCTCACCACAGGGACAGGGGGTCTACACCTTC | CASSPQGQGVYTF
TRBJ2-3 | TRBV10-3 | . | . | TGTGCCATCAGTGATCAGGGGAGAACAGATACGCAGTATTTT | CAISDQGRTDTQYF
TRBJ1-2 | TRBV7-3 | once | TRBD1 | TGTGCCAGCAGCTTACTGCAGGGGGTTGGTGGCTACACCTTC | CASSLLQGVGGYTF
TRBJ1-2 | TRBV28 | . | . | TGTGCCAGCAGTTGGAATCTCTATGGCTACACCTTC | CASSWNLYGYTF
TRBJ1-1 | TRBV4-1 | . | . | TGCGCCAGCAGCCAAGTCGCAACGATGAACACTGAAGCTTTCTTT | CASSQVATMNTEAFF
TRBJ2-5 | TRBV5-4 | . | . | TGTGCCAGCAGCGTTGGGCAGGGGGAGACCCAGTACTTC | CASSVGQGETQYF
TRBJ1-2 | TRBV7-2 | . | . | TGTGCCAGCAGCTTGGGTGGTGGGGGACATGGCTACACCTTC | CASSLGGGGHGYTF
TRBJ2-7 | TRBV6-5 | . | TRBD2 | TGTGCCAGCAGTTATGGGGGCGGTAGCGGGAGGCGCGAGCAGTACTTC | CASSYGGGSGRREQYF
TRBJ2-2 | TRBV2 | once | . | TGTGCCAGCAGTGAAGGGGGAGCGATTCGGAACACCGGGGAGCTGTTTTTT | CASSEGGAIRNTGELFF
TRBJ1-5 | TRBV19 | . | TRBD1 | TGTGCCAGTAGCCCCCAGACAGGGGGCTCGCGCAATCAGCCCCAGCATTTT | CASSPQTGGSRNQPQHF
TRBJ2-7 | TRBV5-1 | once | . | TGCGCCAGCAGCACCGGAGTGGCGATTACCTACGAGCAGTACTTC | CASSTGVAITYEQYF
TRBJ1-1 | TRBV9 | . | TRBD1 | TGTGCCAGCAGCGTAAGGGACAGGGTAACTGAAGCTTTCTTT | CASSVRDRVTEAFF
TRBJ2-2 | TRBV6-6 | . | . | TGTGCCAGCAGTTACTCGAAACCCGCCTGGGAGGAGCTGTTTTTT | CASSYSKPAWEELFF
TRBJ2-2 | TRBV11-2 | once | TRBD2 | TGTGCCAGCAGTGCAAGTAGCGGGGAGAACACCGGGGAGCTGTTTTTT | CASSASSGENTGELFF
TRBJ2-7 | TRBV2 | . | TRBD1 | TGTGCCAGCACCACACAGGGGGTGGGGTACGAGCAGTACTTC | CASTTQGVGYEQYF
TRBJ2-1 | TRBV7-2 | . | . | TGTGCCAGCAGCTTCGGTCTTGGGGGGTTAGGGGATGAGCAGTTCTTC | CASSFGLGGLGDEQFF